These 27 T cell receptor beta chains came from one sample sequenced in a study of OX40 agonist ivuxolimab in advanced cancers. Measured with immunoSEQ multiplex PCR; TCRdb has only the in-frame clones, and not every one. The table has tens of thousands of clones, approximately 88% seen once; the top ten hold 10%. The material sequenced was CD4+ or CD8+ T cells sorted from blood, taken in a trial of the OX40 agonist ivuxolimab. Every receptor here comes from an adult with an advanced solid tumor such as melanoma, head and neck, liver or kidney cancer.

This clone was seen only once. The rearrangement uses TRBV2 and TRBJ1-5; 8 nucleotides match TRBD1. With 4 bases clipped from V and 0 bases from J, the junction kept 11 bases outside the gene matches. This CDR3 spans 18 amino acids. The germline V gene encodes CDR1 SNHLY and CDR2 FYNNEI. The CDR3 nucleotides are TGTGCCAGCAGTGTTATGTTCGGACAGGGTTTTAGCAATCAGCCCCAGCATTTT. It yields the protein CASSVMFGQGFSNQPQHF.

The chain is built from TRBV11-2 and TRBJ2-7, with 15 bases fitting TRBD2. Trimming cost V 5 bases and J 2 bases; bases outside gene matches: 10. The CDR3 is made up of 18 amino acids. Germline CDR1 reads SGHAT; CDR2 reads FQNNGV. DNA for the CDR3: TGTGCCAGCAGCGAAACGGGACTAGCGGGGGGATTTCCCTACGAGCAGTACTTC. This translates into CASSETGLAGGFPYEQYF.

V and J are TRBV6-5 and TRBJ2-2; 12 nucleotides line up with TRBD1. CDR3 length equals 15 residues. V shed 2 bases, J shed 8 bases, and the junction held 3 bases outside the gene matches. Germline loops: CDR1 MNHEY, CDR2 SVGAGI. CDR3 coding DNA: TGTGCCAGCAGTTACGGGACAGGGGGCGAAGGGGAGCTGTTTTTT. Its translation is CASSYGTGGEGELFF.

This chain connects TRBV27 to TRBJ2-2; 8 bases align to TRBD1. The trim removed 4 bases at V and 5 bases at J, leaving 18 bases unmatched. The CDR3 spans 19 residues. CDR1 is MNHEY and CDR2 is SMNVEV in the germline V gene (reference sequence). CDR3 DNA: TGTGCCAGCAGTTCATACAGGGGGTGGAGTAGCCACAAGACCGGGGAGCTGTTTTTT. This encodes CASSSYRGWSSHKTGELFF.

The chain joins TRBV5-1 to TRBJ2-2, with D unresolved. Trimming removed 0 bases at V and 1 base at J, with 7 bases between. The germline CDR1 and CDR2 sequences are SGHRS and YFSETQ. This CDR3 has 15 residues. DNA for the CDR3: TGCGCCAGCAGCTTGGGGGGTTGGAACACCGGGGAGCTGTTTTTT. Its translation is CASSLGGWNTGELFF.

The J gene is TRBJ1-2, the V gene TRBV29-1; 8 bases are a match to TRBD1. Germline V gene data show CDR1 as SQVTM and CDR2 as ANQGSEA. The CDR3 totals 12 residues. V lost 6 bases and J lost 4; bases outside the gene matches: 4. CDR3: CSVSTGAYGYTF. The CDR3 DNA follows: TGCAGCGTATCGACAGGGGCCTATGGCTACACCTTC.

About this clone: Other nucleotide sequences in the sample specify the same CDR3. This chain uses TRBV5-1 with TRBJ2-2; no firm D call. The CDR3 runs to 12 residues. V lost 2 bases and J lost 2, with 1 base in between. Germline CDR1 and CDR2: SGHRS and YFSETQ. The CDR3 loop is CASSFNTGELFF. Written as DNA, the CDR3 is TGCGCCAGCAGCTTTAACACCGGGGAGCTGTTTTTT.

V gene TRBV2 combines with J gene TRBJ2-1; tentatively, D is TRBD1 (5 bases). Per germline, CDR1 SNHLY and CDR2 FYNNEI. Trimming pared 1 base from V and 4 bases from J, leaving 5 bases between. This CDR3 is built from 13 residues. CDR3 in DNA: TGTGCCAGCAGTGAAGACAGGTACAATGAGCAGTTCTTC. It yields the protein CASSEDRYNEQFF.

The chain employs TRBV2 and TRBJ1-1; D gene uncertain. This CDR3 contains 14 residues. Trimming cost V 7 bases and J 0 bases, with 12 bases left between them. Germline V gene data show CDR1 as SNHLY and CDR2 as FYNNEI. The CDR3 DNA reads TGTGCCAGCAACTATCTGGGGATGAACACTGAAGCTTTCTTT. This gives the protein CASNYLGMNTEAFF.

The chain has TRBV2 and TRBJ2-4, with TRBD1 matching 11 bases. Germline V gene sequence: CDR1 SNHLY, CDR2 FYNNEI. V was clipped by 4 bases and J by 7 bases; unmatched bases: 3. This CDR3 has 14 residues. The CDR3 region has the DNA TGTGCCAGCAGTGGCCGGGACAGGGGGAACATTCAGTACTTC. This codes for CASSGRDRGNIQYF.

This sequence joins TRBV9 and TRBJ2-1, with 13 bases lining up with TRBD2. There are 15 residues in the CDR3. Germline values: CDR1 SGDLS, CDR2 YYNGEE. Trimming at V came to 4 bases and at J to 12 bases, leaving 10 bases not matched to a gene. The CDR3 loop is CASSPPGTSGTRQFF. As DNA, the CDR3 is TGTGCCAGCAGCCCTCCCGGGACTAGCGGGACAAGGCAGTTCTTC.

This rearrangement joins TRBV5-6 to TRBJ2-2, with D hard to call. Deletions cut 0 bases from V and 12 bases from J, with 12 bases between. CDR1 SGHDT and CDR2 YYEEEE come from the germline V gene. The CDR3 consists of 13 residues. The CDR3 DNA is TGTGCCAGCAGCTTGGGAGGAGTTAATCAGCTGTTTTTT. Translating it yields CASSLGGVNQLFF.

This chain joins TRBV2 and TRBJ2-7; 14 nucleotides agree with TRBD2. The V gene's germline CDR1 is SNHLY and CDR2 FYNNEI. The ends lost 6 bases at V and 9 bases at J; junction bases unmatched: 7. There are 14 residues in the CDR3. CDR3 region: CASSYGTSGSGQYF. As DNA, the CDR3 is TGTGCCAGCAGCTACGGGACTAGCGGGAGCGGGCAGTACTTC.

The rearrangement joins TRBV15 to TRBJ1-3; no clear D gene. The CDR3 runs 14 residues. CDR1 is LNHNV and CDR2 is YYDKDF in the germline V gene (reference sequence). Between the trimmed V and J ends, which lost 1 base and 2 bases, there was a span of 6 bases. The CDR3 region is CATSRAVTGNTIYF. CDR3 DNA sequence: TGTGCCACCAGCAGAGCGGTAACTGGAAACACCATATATTTT.

The chain links TRBV19 to TRBJ2-5; 10 bases are a match to TRBD1. Germline loops: CDR1 LNHDA, CDR2 SQIVND (reference sequence). The CDR3 runs 14 residues. J lost 3 bases, V lost 6 bases, and 4 bases had no gene match. CDR3 region: CASRRGTGEETQYF. The CDR3 bases are TGTGCCAGTAGACGGGGGACAGGGGAAGAGACCCAGTACTTC.

This chain links TRBV4-2 with TRBJ2-1; D call uncertain. The length of the CDR3 is 14 residues. V gave up 0 bases and J gave up 9 bases, with 12 bases separating them. Germline V gene lookup returns CDR1 LGHNA and CDR2 YNFKEQ. The CDR3: CASSQDAASGEQFF. CDR3 nucleotides: TGTGCCAGCAGCCAAGATGCAGCCTCGGGTGAGCAGTTCTTC.

This chain links TRBV13 with TRBJ2-7; 13 bases are a match to TRBD2. The CDR3 is 15 residues long. The V segment lost 4 bases and the J segment 7 bases; nucleotides outside the gene matches: 7. In germline, CDR1 is PRHDT, CDR2 FYEKMQ (reference sequence). CDR3 region: CASSSLLAGGDEQYF. CDR3 DNA: TGTGCCAGCAGCTCCCTACTAGCGGGAGGGGATGAGCAGTACTTC.

The chain employs TRBV2 and TRBJ2-7; maybe TRBD2 (6 bases). CDR1 SNHLY and CDR2 FYNNEI come from the germline V gene. This CDR3 region has 13 residues. Trimming stripped 6 bases from V and 1 base from J, with 10 bases between. The CDR3 loop reads CASSRERSYEQYF. The CDR3 coding sequence is TGTGCCAGCAGCCGGGAGCGGTCCTACGAGCAGTACTTC. The complete variable domain, with remaining parts taken from reference TRBV2 and TRBJ2-7, reads EPEVTQTPSHQVTQMGQEVILRCVPISNHLYFYWYRQILGQKVEFLVSFYNNEISEKSEIFDDQFSVERPDGSNFTLKIRSTKLEDSAMYFCASSRERSYEQYFGPGTRLTVT.

The chain couples TRBV2 to TRBJ1-5; 9 bases fit TRBD1. J gave up 0 bases and V 6 bases, and 9 bases lay outside the gene matches. The CDR3 spans 17 residues. Germline CDR1 and CDR2: SNHLY and FYNNEI. The CDR3 region has the DNA TGTGCCAGCAGGCGGACAGGGGCTAGGTTTAGCAATCAGCCCCAGCATTTT. This encodes CASRRTGARFSNQPQHF.

The chain recombines TRBV12-5 with TRBJ2-4; 8 bases are shared with TRBD1. V was clipped by 0 bases and J by 0 bases; unmatched bases: 19. CDR3 length equals 22 residues. Germline loops: CDR1 LGHNT, CDR2 FRNRAP. CDR3 nucleotide sequence: TGTGCTAGTGGTTTGGTACCCTTCCAACAGGGGGTTTACCCACTAGCCAAAAACATTCAGTACTTC. Translated: CASGLVPFQQGVYPLAKNIQYF. Together with reference TRBV12-5 and TRBJ2-4, the CDR3 gives the full variable domain: DARVTQTPRHKVTEMGQEVTMRCQPILGHNTVFWYRQTMMQGLELLAYFRNRAPLDDSGMPKDRFSAEMPDATLATLKIQPSEPRDSAVYFCASGLVPFQQGVYPLAKNIQYFGAGTRLSVL.

The V call is TRBV19, the J call TRBJ2-2; TRBD1 matches at 8 bases. Trimming removed 5 bases from V and 1 base from J; junction bases left unmatched: 6. Germline V CDR1 and CDR2: LNHDA, SQIVND (reference sequence). CDR3 length equals 16 residues. CDR3 amino acids: CASSSVDRVNTGELFF. In DNA form, the CDR3 reads TGTGCCAGTAGTTCCGTGGACAGGGTGAACACCGGGGAGCTGTTTTTT.

This chain links TRBV11-2 with TRBJ1-1; D gene ambiguous. The CDR3 contains 14 residues. Germline V gene lookup returns CDR1 SGHAT and CDR2 FQNNGV. V was shortened by 0 bases and J by 3 bases, with 8 bases between the two germline ends. The DNA for the CDR3 is TGTGCCAGCAGCTTAGAGGGGAGATACACTGAAGCTTTCTTT. This sequence encodes CASSLEGRYTEAFF.

The chain links TRBV5-1 to TRBJ1-3; D may be TRBD1 (6 bases). CDR1 is SGHRS, CDR2 YFSETQ, per germline. CDR3 length equals 13 residues. V lost 5 bases and J 6 bases, leaving 12 bases between the germline ends. The CDR3 nucleotides read TGCGCCAGCAGTGGGCAGGGGTCAAACACCATATATTTT. This codes for CASSGQGSNTIYF.

The sample holds a few counts of this clone. The genes are TRBV10-1 and TRBJ1-1; the D is unclear. Germline V gene lookup returns CDR1 WNHNN and CDR2 SYGVQD (reference sequence). The CDR3 runs to 14 residues. The ends were cut back, 6 bases at V and 1 base at J, with 12 bases in the middle. The CDR3 protein is CASSDGPPNTEAFF. CDR3 nucleotide sequence: TGCGCCAGCAGCGACGGACCCCCGAACACTGAAGCTTTCTTT.

The chain has TRBV25-1 and TRBJ1-2, with TRBD1 matching over 7 bases. The CDR3 runs 15 residues. Losses at the gene ends were 6 bases for V and 4 bases for J; bases not matched to a gene: 11. Germline V gene data show CDR1 as MGHDK and CDR2 as SYGVNS. CDR3 in DNA: TGTGCCAGCAGCAAAGGGGAGGGGGCGTTCTATGGCTACACCTTC. Protein product: CASSKGEGAFYGYTF.

The chain uses TRBV15 and TRBJ1-6, with 8 bases that match TRBD1. CDR1 is LNHNV, CDR2 YYDKDF, per germline (reference sequence). J lost 10 bases, V lost 0 bases, and 14 bases had no gene match. There are 18 residues in the CDR3. This CDR3 reads CATSREISGRGRRSPLHF. As DNA, the CDR3 is TGTGCCACCAGCAGAGAAATATCCGGCAGGGGGCGTCGGTCACCCCTCCACTTT. Filled out from reference TRBV15 and TRBJ1-6, the complete variable domain reads DAMVIQNPRYQVTQFGKPVTLSCSQTLNHNVMYWYQQKSSQAPKLLFHYYDKDFNNEADTPDNFQSRRPNTSFCFLDIRSPGLGDTAMYLCATSREISGRGRRSPLHFGNGTRLTVT.

The genes are TRBV19 and TRBJ1-2; the match to TRBD1 covers 8 bases. Germline CDR1 reads LNHDA; CDR2 reads SQIVND (reference sequence). This CDR3 has 17 amino acids. The V segment lost 2 bases and the J segment 5 bases; nucleotides outside the gene matches: 13. CDR3 nucleotides: TGTGCCAGTAGTATAACCCCTGGGACAGGCCTCAGTTATGGCTACACCTTC. Translating gives CASSITPGTGLSYGYTF.